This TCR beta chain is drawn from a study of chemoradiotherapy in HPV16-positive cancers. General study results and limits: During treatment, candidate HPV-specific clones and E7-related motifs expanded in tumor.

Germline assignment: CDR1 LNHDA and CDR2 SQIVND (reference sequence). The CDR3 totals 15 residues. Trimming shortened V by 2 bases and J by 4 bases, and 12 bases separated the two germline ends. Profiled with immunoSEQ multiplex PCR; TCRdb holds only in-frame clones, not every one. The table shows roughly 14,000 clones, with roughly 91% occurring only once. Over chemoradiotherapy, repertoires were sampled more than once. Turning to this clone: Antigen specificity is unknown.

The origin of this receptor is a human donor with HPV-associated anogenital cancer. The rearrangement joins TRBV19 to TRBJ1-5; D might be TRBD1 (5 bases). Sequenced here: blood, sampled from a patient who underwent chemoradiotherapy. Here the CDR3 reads CASSIRAGSNQPQHF. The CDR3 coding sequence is TGTGCCAGTAGTATAAGGGCAGGGTCGAATCAGCCCCAGCATTTT.